The clone carrying this T cell receptor beta chain has ten or more counts. The antigen is undetermined. This sample stems from a study of T cells in Graves' hyperthyroidism and ophthalmopathy. General study results and limits: The blood repertoire included most of the expanded thyroid clonotypes above 0.001.

Amplified regions were TCR beta CDR3 sequences from RNA transcripts. The TCR CDR3 first-round RT-PCR relied on the HTBI primer set. From the multiplex PCR reads, TCRdb called clonotypes with MiXCR, one entry per CDR3 protein. The profile shows 600,000 or so distinct CDR3 sequences, around 14% of them singletons. This receptor was identified in a woman younger than 30 with Graves' ophthalmopathy. Source material: blood.

The CDR3 is CASRNTWGGKDTQYF. In DNA, the CDR3 is TGTGCCAGCCGTAATACCTGGGGGGGAAAAGATACGCAGTATTTT. The rearrangement links TRBV2 to TRBJ2-3, with TRBD2 matching over 7 bases. The V segment lost 8 bases and the J segment 5 bases; nucleotides outside the gene matches: 13. The CDR3 extends over 15 amino acids. Germline lookup yields CDR1 SNHLY and CDR2 FYNNEI.